This T cell receptor (beta chain) originates from a study of blood T cells in healthy people across ages. Overall study findings and caveats: Unsorted PBMCs ruled out conclusive naive versus antigen-experienced comparison. Considered underestimates were the diversity estimates obtained from one million T cells.

There were at least 6 micrograms of total RNA extracted from every sample. A second PCR, run for about 7 to 11 cycles, used a sample-barcoded 5' primer plus a J-beta primer mix. TCRdb re-called the 5' RACE reads through MiXCR, storing one row per CDR3 protein. Of approximately 730,000 distinct CDR3 sequences listed, about 55% are singletons. Concerning this clonotype itself: Its antigen is still unknown.

This clonotype was sampled from an older man in good health. The material sequenced was blood.

Here the CDR3 DNA reads TGTGCCAGCAGCCCTCGCGGGGGGCGAGTGGATACGCAGTATTTT. It specifies CASSPRGGRVDTQYF. The chain employs TRBV7-2 and TRBJ2-3, with TRBD2 matching over 8 bases. J gave up 6 bases and V 5 bases, and 10 bases lay outside the gene matches. The CDR3 sequence is 15 residues long. The germline V gene encodes CDR1 SGHTA and CDR2 FQGNSA. Complete variable domain (other parts from reference TRBV7-2 and TRBJ2-3): GAGVSQSPSNKVTEKGKDVELRCDPISGHTALYWYRQSLGQGLEFLIYFQGNSAPDKSGLPSDRFSAERTGGSVSTLTIQRTQQEDSAVYLCASSPRGGRVDTQYFGPGTRLTVL.